This T cell receptor beta chain was found in a study of sequential checkpoint blockade in melanoma. Study at large: Both treatment sequences were followed by maintenance nivolumab.

Clones were read by immunoSEQ multiplex PCR, and TCRdb kept only the in-frame ones, dropping some. This table has 25,000 to 30,000 clones, approximately 83% appearing once. The length of the CDR3 is 14 residues. V shed 4 bases and J 2 bases; nucleotides not matched to a gene: 5. CDR1 and CDR2 (germline): SGHDT, YYEEEE. As for treatment: randomized to nivolumab then ipilimumab (arm A) or the reverse (arm B). No patient had prior DNA-damaging chemotherapy. PBMC sorting kept live CD3+CD8+ cells without CD19 or CD56. Material: CD8+ T cells sorted from blood (inferred from file names), obtained from a patient given nivolumab and ipilimumab in sequence. The chain employs TRBV5-6 and TRBJ2-7; 8 bases match TRBD1. This sequence was found in a human donor with melanoma. This CDR3 is CASSRGQEPYEQYF. CDR3 sequence (DNA): TGTGCCAGCAGCCGGGGACAGGAGCCCTACGAGCAGTACTTC.